The rows below give T cell receptor beta chains drawn from one sample of a study of a mutant IDH1 vaccine in newly diagnosed glioma. Here immunoSEQ multiplex PCR was the method, and the copy in TCRdb shows in-frame clones only, minus some. The profile covers tens of thousands of clones, with around 88% appearing a single time and over 4% taken by the ten largest. The sequencing here drew on peripheral blood mononuclear cells (PBMCs), taken from a glioma patient treated with radiotherapy, temozolomide or both. These receptors all stem from a woman younger than 30 with glioma. Some clones in this sample may be carry-over from other donors' samples. Each CDR3 is given with its conserved first and last residue. Fields, in order: clone size, J gene, D gene, V gene, CDR3 DNA, CDR3 protein. A D gene is named only where the DNA matches it firmly. Size values are once, few and many counts, or a class for expanded clones, and some rows have none.

abundance: once; j_gene: TRBJ1-1; d_gene: TRBD1; v_gene: TRBV27; CDR3nt: TGTGCCAGCAGTTTACCCCGCGGACAGGGTATGAACACTGAAGCTTTCTTT; CDR3aa: CASSLPRGQGMNTEAFF
abundance: -; j_gene: TRBJ1-1; d_gene: -; v_gene: TRBV28; CDR3nt: TGTGCCAGCAGATCCTCGAGACAGCTGGACACTGAAGCTTTCTTT; CDR3aa: CASRSSRQLDTEAFF
abundance: -; j_gene: TRBJ2-7; d_gene: TRBD2; v_gene: TRBV19; CDR3nt: TGTGCCAGTAGTATCAGTTTCCAGCGGGGGCCTTCCTACGAGCAGTACTTC; CDR3aa: CASSISFQRGPSYEQYF
abundance: -; j_gene: TRBJ2-7; d_gene: TRBD1; v_gene: TRBV2; CDR3nt: TGTGCCAGCAGTGAAGGGACAGGGGACTCCTACGAGCAGTACTTC; CDR3aa: CASSEGTGDSYEQYF
abundance: once; j_gene: TRBJ2-7; d_gene: -; v_gene: TRBV19; CDR3nt: TGTGCCAGTAGTATCCGGGACACAAACTACGAGCAGTACTTC; CDR3aa: CASSIRDTNYEQYF
abundance: -; j_gene: TRBJ2-3; d_gene: -; v_gene: TRBV5-4; CDR3nt: TGTGCCAGCAGCTCCCGCACAGATACGCAGTATTTT; CDR3aa: CASSSRTDTQYF
abundance: -; j_gene: TRBJ1-5; d_gene: -; v_gene: TRBV19; CDR3nt: TGTGCCAGTAGTATAGAAGGGCAGGGGCGATACAATCAGCCCCAGCATTTT; CDR3aa: CASSIEGQGRYNQPQHF
abundance: -; j_gene: TRBJ2-2; d_gene: -; v_gene: TRBV28; CDR3nt: TGTGCCAGCAGTTCACAGGGCCCCGGGGAGCTGTTTTTT; CDR3aa: CASSSQGPGELFF
abundance: -; j_gene: TRBJ2-1; d_gene: TRBD2; v_gene: TRBV4-2; CDR3nt: TGTGCCAGCAGCCAAGATCCGGCGGGGGGGCTTGCAGGAAATGAGCAGTTCTTC; CDR3aa: CASSQDPAGGLAGNEQFF
abundance: -; j_gene: TRBJ1-6; d_gene: TRBD1; v_gene: TRBV6-5; CDR3nt: TGTGCCAGCAGTCAGACGGGACAGGCTAATTCACCCCTCCACTTT; CDR3aa: CASSQTGQANSPLHF
abundance: -; j_gene: TRBJ2-1; d_gene: -; v_gene: TRBV29-1; CDR3nt: TGCAGCGTGCAAAGGGGGAGAGGCACCACGGGGGAGCAGTTCTTC; CDR3aa: CSVQRGRGTTGEQFF
abundance: once; j_gene: TRBJ1-2; d_gene: TRBD1; v_gene: TRBV29-1; CDR3nt: TGCAGCGTTGGGGGGACAGGTTACGGCTACACCTTC; CDR3aa: CSVGGTGYGYTF
abundance: -; j_gene: TRBJ2-1; d_gene: TRBD2; v_gene: TRBV25-1; CDR3nt: TGTGCCAGCATAGCTAGCGGGATCTCTTACAATGAGCAGTTCTTC; CDR3aa: CASIASGISYNEQFF
abundance: -; j_gene: TRBJ1-2; d_gene: -; v_gene: TRBV25-1; CDR3nt: TGTGCCAGCAGTGACGACAGCTATGGCTACACCTTC; CDR3aa: CASSDDSYGYTF
abundance: -; j_gene: TRBJ1-5; d_gene: TRBD1; v_gene: TRBV4-1; CDR3nt: TGCGCCAGCAACCCGGGACAGGGAAATCAGCCCCAGCATTTT; CDR3aa: CASNPGQGNQPQHF
abundance: -; j_gene: TRBJ2-5; d_gene: -; v_gene: TRBV29-1; CDR3nt: TGCAGCGTTCCGAGGGGCGTTCAAGAGACCCAGTACTTC; CDR3aa: CSVPRGVQETQYF
abundance: -; j_gene: TRBJ1-5; d_gene: TRBD1; v_gene: TRBV5-6; CDR3nt: TGTGCCAGCAGCTTGACCCTACAGGGGGCCGATCAGCCCCAGCATTTT; CDR3aa: CASSLTLQGADQPQHF
abundance: -; j_gene: TRBJ1-1; d_gene: -; v_gene: TRBV5-6; CDR3nt: TGTGCCAGCAGTCCCCTAAACCGCGCCACTGAAGCTTTCTTT; CDR3aa: CASSPLNRATEAFF
abundance: once; j_gene: TRBJ1-2; d_gene: TRBD1; v_gene: TRBV13; CDR3nt: TGTGCCAGCAGCTCGGACAGGGCGGGCTATGGCTACACCTTC; CDR3aa: CASSSDRAGYGYTF
abundance: few; j_gene: TRBJ1-1; d_gene: -; v_gene: TRBV6-5; CDR3nt: TGTGCCAGCAGGGACAGGAACACTGAAGCTTTCTTT; CDR3aa: CASRDRNTEAFF
abundance: -; j_gene: TRBJ2-1; d_gene: TRBD2; v_gene: TRBV5-6; CDR3nt: TGTGCCAGCAGCTTGGTAACGGGAGGGTCACACAATGAGCAGTTCTTC; CDR3aa: CASSLVTGGSHNEQFF
abundance: once; j_gene: TRBJ1-2; d_gene: -; v_gene: TRBV6-5; CDR3nt: TGTGCCAGCAGTTACGGGCAGGCGCGCCGTGGCTACACCTTC; CDR3aa: CASSYGQARRGYTF
abundance: -; j_gene: TRBJ1-3; d_gene: -; v_gene: TRBV6-6; CDR3nt: TGTGCCTGCTATGGTTGGGGGTCGAGCTCTGGAAACACCATATATTTT; CDR3aa: CACYGWGSSSGNTIYF
abundance: -; j_gene: TRBJ2-7; d_gene: -; v_gene: TRBV7-8; CDR3nt: TGTGCCAGCAGCTCGAGACCGGGCTACGAGCAGTACTTC; CDR3aa: CASSSRPGYEQYF
abundance: few; j_gene: TRBJ2-1; d_gene: -; v_gene: TRBV6-5; CDR3nt: TGTGCCAGCAGTTACGGGCAGGCCTACAATGAGCAGTTCTTC; CDR3aa: CASSYGQAYNEQFF
abundance: -; j_gene: TRBJ2-2; d_gene: -; v_gene: TRBV5-1; CDR3nt: TGCGCCAGCAGCCCAATGGGGAGGAACACCGGGGAGCTGTTTTTT; CDR3aa: CASSPMGRNTGELFF
abundance: once; j_gene: TRBJ2-1; d_gene: TRBD2; v_gene: TRBV30; CDR3nt: TGTGCCTGGCGCGGGAGCGATTACAATGAGCAGTTCTTC; CDR3aa: CAWRGSDYNEQFF
abundance: -; j_gene: TRBJ2-3; d_gene: -; v_gene: TRBV14; CDR3nt: TGTGCCAGCAGCCAAGAGAGAGGGACGAGCACAGATACGCAGTATTTT; CDR3aa: CASSQERGTSTDTQYF
abundance: once; j_gene: TRBJ1-6; d_gene: -; v_gene: TRBV6-4; CDR3nt: TGTGCCAGCAGTGACTCGGGGGGCGCACCCCTCCACTTT; CDR3aa: CASSDSGGAPLHF
abundance: -; j_gene: TRBJ1-5; d_gene: -; v_gene: TRBV27; CDR3nt: TGTGCCAGCAGTTCCGTGGGACTGAGCAATCAGCCCCAGCATTTT; CDR3aa: CASSSVGLSNQPQHF
abundance: -; j_gene: TRBJ2-7; d_gene: -; v_gene: TRBV14; CDR3nt: TGTGCCAGCAGCCAAGATGGGACACGTACCCCCTACGAGCAGTACTTC; CDR3aa: CASSQDGTRTPYEQYF
abundance: -; j_gene: TRBJ1-2; d_gene: -; v_gene: TRBV5-5; CDR3nt: TGTGCCAGCAGCTTGGCCGGGACGACGAACTATGGCTACACCTTC; CDR3aa: CASSLAGTTNYGYTF
abundance: -; j_gene: TRBJ1-1; d_gene: -; v_gene: TRBV6-5; CDR3nt: TGTGCCAGCAGTTACTCCCCCGTGGGAGCGACTGAAGCTTTCTTT; CDR3aa: CASSYSPVGATEAFF
abundance: once; j_gene: TRBJ1-5; d_gene: -; v_gene: TRBV7-6; CDR3nt: TGTGCCAGCAGCTTAGGACTGTCGGGGGGTGGTCAGCCCCAGCATTTT; CDR3aa: CASSLGLSGGGQPQHF
abundance: -; j_gene: TRBJ2-2; d_gene: -; v_gene: TRBV12-5; CDR3nt: TGTGCTAGTGGTTTGAACGGGAACACCGGGGAGCTGTTTTTT; CDR3aa: CASGLNGNTGELFF
abundance: -; j_gene: TRBJ1-2; d_gene: -; v_gene: TRBV25-1; CDR3nt: TGTGCCAGCAGCGCAGGGGCAGGGGCTGGCTACACCTTC; CDR3aa: CASSAGAGAGYTF
abundance: -; j_gene: TRBJ2-5; d_gene: -; v_gene: TRBV6-5; CDR3nt: TGTGCCAGCAGTTACTGGGGGACCCAGTACTTC; CDR3aa: CASSYWGTQYF
abundance: -; j_gene: TRBJ2-6; d_gene: -; v_gene: TRBV21-1; CDR3nt: TGTGCCAGCAGCAGACCCGTGGGCAGGTCGGACTCTGGGGCCAACGTCCTGACTTTC; CDR3aa: CASSRPVGRSDSGANVLTF
abundance: -; j_gene: TRBJ1-4; d_gene: TRBD1; v_gene: TRBV7-2; CDR3nt: TGTGCCAGCAGCTTGGACAGGGTAGCCGAAAAACTGTTTTTT; CDR3aa: CASSLDRVAEKLFF
abundance: once; j_gene: TRBJ1-6; d_gene: -; v_gene: TRBV7-2; CDR3nt: TGTGCCAGCAGTCGCCGCGGGGGAAATAATTCACCCCTCCACTTT; CDR3aa: CASSRRGGNNSPLHF
abundance: -; j_gene: TRBJ1-1; d_gene: -; v_gene: TRBV18; CDR3nt: TGTGCCAGCTCACCTCGACAGAACACTGAAGCTTTCTTT; CDR3aa: CASSPRQNTEAFF
abundance: -; j_gene: TRBJ2-1; d_gene: -; v_gene: TRBV15; CDR3nt: TGTGCCACCAGCAGAGACTTAAGGGGGAGGACCAAGGCGAATGAGCAGTTCTTC; CDR3aa: CATSRDLRGRTKANEQFF
abundance: -; j_gene: TRBJ1-5; d_gene: -; v_gene: TRBV19; CDR3nt: TGTGCCAGTAGTATCGATCGCGGTGGGACATCCCAGCCCCAGCATTTT; CDR3aa: CASSIDRGGTSQPQHF
abundance: -; j_gene: TRBJ2-7; d_gene: -; v_gene: TRBV2; CDR3nt: TGTGCCAGCAGGGACGTGCAGCAGTACTTC; CDR3aa: CASRDVQQYF
abundance: -; j_gene: TRBJ2-7; d_gene: TRBD1; v_gene: TRBV5-1; CDR3nt: TGCGCCAGCAGCCCCCGACAGGGAACTGGCGAGCAGTACTTC; CDR3aa: CASSPRQGTGEQYF
abundance: -; j_gene: TRBJ2-7; d_gene: TRBD2; v_gene: TRBV6-1; CDR3nt: TGTGCCAGCACCCCTTCGGGAGGCTTCTCCTACGAGCAGTACTTC; CDR3aa: CASTPSGGFSYEQYF
abundance: -; j_gene: TRBJ1-4; d_gene: -; v_gene: TRBV5-1; CDR3nt: TGCGCCAGCAGCTTGGGTCTGATTAATGAAAAACTGTTTTTT; CDR3aa: CASSLGLINEKLFF
abundance: -; j_gene: TRBJ2-7; d_gene: -; v_gene: TRBV11-3; CDR3nt: TGTGCCAGCAGCTTAAGCCCCCACGAGCAGTACTTC; CDR3aa: CASSLSPHEQYF
abundance: -; j_gene: TRBJ2-7; d_gene: TRBD1; v_gene: TRBV6-6; CDR3nt: TGTGCCAGCAATACCGGGACAGGTCAAAACGAGCAGTACTTC; CDR3aa: CASNTGTGQNEQYF
abundance: -; j_gene: TRBJ1-1; d_gene: TRBD1; v_gene: TRBV13; CDR3nt: TGTGCCAGCAGCGAAGACCGGACAGGGGGCACTGAAGCTTTCTTT; CDR3aa: CASSEDRTGGTEAFF
abundance: -; j_gene: TRBJ2-3; d_gene: -; v_gene: TRBV5-4; CDR3nt: TGTGCCAGCAGCCCCTCCGGGGGTACGCAGTATTTT; CDR3aa: CASSPSGGTQYF
abundance: once; j_gene: TRBJ1-5; d_gene: -; v_gene: TRBV10-2; CDR3nt: TGCGCCAGCAGTGTGTCCCTTAATCAGCCCCAGCATTTT; CDR3aa: CASSVSLNQPQHF
abundance: few; j_gene: TRBJ2-1; d_gene: -; v_gene: TRBV4-3; CDR3nt: TGCGCCAGCAGCCAAGGGTCTTGGGGGGAGTCCTACAATGAGCAGTTCTTC; CDR3aa: CASSQGSWGESYNEQFF
abundance: few; j_gene: TRBJ1-2; d_gene: TRBD1; v_gene: TRBV6-1; CDR3nt: TGTGCCAGCAGTGAATCCCAGGGGGTTAGCGGCTACACCTTC; CDR3aa: CASSESQGVSGYTF
abundance: -; j_gene: TRBJ1-1; d_gene: TRBD1; v_gene: TRBV6-1; CDR3nt: TGTGCCAGCAGGGACAGGGTGGGCACTGAAGCTTTCTTT; CDR3aa: CASRDRVGTEAFF
abundance: once; j_gene: TRBJ1-2; d_gene: -; v_gene: TRBV29-1; CDR3nt: TGCAGCGTTGAAAAGGGGGTAGTGGACTATGGCTACACCTTC; CDR3aa: CSVEKGVVDYGYTF
abundance: -; j_gene: TRBJ2-3; d_gene: -; v_gene: TRBV6-1; CDR3nt: TGTGCCAGCAGTGTCGTTTCAGGGACGCGCACAGATACGCAGTATTTT; CDR3aa: CASSVVSGTRTDTQYF
abundance: -; j_gene: TRBJ2-2; d_gene: -; v_gene: TRBV19; CDR3nt: TGTGCCAGTACCCCGGGACAGAACACCGGGGAGCTGTTTTTT; CDR3aa: CASTPGQNTGELFF
abundance: -; j_gene: TRBJ2-2; d_gene: -; v_gene: TRBV19; CDR3nt: TGTGCCAGTAGCCCGGGGACCGGGGAGCTGTTTTTT; CDR3aa: CASSPGTGELFF
abundance: -; j_gene: TRBJ2-3; d_gene: -; v_gene: TRBV5-1; CDR3nt: TGCGCCAGCAGCTTGGGTTTTGAGGATACGCAGTATTTT; CDR3aa: CASSLGFEDTQYF